The T cell receptor beta chain under discussion was sequenced for a study of shared clonotypes between healthy human individuals. On the study more broadly: Aged 18 to 49, the donors were two women and a few men. Study-level findings and limits: Non-shared clonotypes showed lower generation probabilities than clonotypes common to all four donors.

About this clone: Antigen unknown.

Every immunoSEQ plate was one replicate of a subset's evenly spread DNA. Clones were sequenced by immunoSEQ multiplex PCR, and TCRdb holds only the in-frame ones, with some missing. The sample has 950,000 to 1,100,000 clones; about 77% are singletons. Germline V CDR1 and CDR2: SNHLY, FYNNEI. Trimming left V 0 bases short and J 2 bases short, with 17 bases between. The CDR3 length is 18 residues. The sequence derives from a man aged 18 to 35 in good health. This chain uses TRBV2 with TRBJ1-5; no clear D. The sequenced material came from memory CD4+ T cells sorted from blood. The sample's subset: CD45RA-negative fraction. The DNA of the CDR3 is TGTGCCAGCAGTGAAGCGCTTCACATACCGAAGGGCAATCAGCCCCAGCATTTT. Its translation is CASSEALHIPKGNQPQHF.